Each of the 14 T cell receptor beta chains below was sequenced from the same sample in a study of T cell changes during pregnancy in multiple sclerosis. The protocol was immunoSEQ multiplex PCR, while the TCRdb copy is restricted to in-frame clones and leaves out a portion. The data show tens of thousands of clones, roughly 92% seen once. Specimen: peripheral blood, collected in the second trimester of pregnancy. The receptors come from a female donor in good health, enrolled as a control in a pregnancy study.

The gene calls are TRBV6-5 and TRBJ2-7; possibly TRBD2 for D (7 bases). The ends were cut back, 7 bases at V and 2 bases at J, with 18 bases in the middle. The CDR3 is made up of 15 amino acids. CDR1 and CDR2 from the germline V gene are MNHEY and SVGAGI. The CDR3: CASTQVGGDTYEQYF. Written as DNA, the CDR3 is TGTGCCAGCACCCAGGTTGGGGGGGACACCTACGAGCAGTACTTC.

This clone was found a few times. V gene TRBV29-1 combines with J gene TRBJ1-1; D is undetermined. Germline CDR1 reads SQVTM; CDR2 reads ANQGSEA. This CDR3 contains 13 residues. V was shortened by 4 bases and J by 3 bases, with 12 bases between the two germline ends. CDR3 loop: CSVAGIKDTEAFF. The CDR3 coding sequence is TGCAGCGTTGCGGGGATAAAGGACACTGAAGCTTTCTTT.

This clone has just one count. The rearrangement uses TRBV10-3 and TRBJ2-3; no clear D gene. Germline V CDR1 and CDR2: ENHRY, SYGVKD. Trimming shortened V by 3 bases and J by 4 bases, and 14 bases separated the two germline ends. The CDR3 has 15 residues. As DNA, the CDR3 is TGTGCCATCAGTGACTCCGGCCGGGTGGCAGATACGCAGTATTTT. It is translated as CAISDSGRVADTQYF.

Comment on this clone: The junction differs from germline at one of its ends, possibly a read error. The chain uses TRBV9 and TRBJ2-2; D is perhaps TRBD1 (6 bases). This CDR3 is 16 amino acids long. Germline CDR1 and CDR2: SGDLS and YYNGEE. The CDR3 coding sequence is TGTACCAGCAGCGTATCAGGGGCCGCGAACACCGGGGAGCTGTTTTTT. It encodes CTSSVSGAANTGELFF.

V is TRBV6-5 and J is TRBJ1-5, with 7 bases matching TRBD1. Germline V lookup: CDR1 MNHEY, CDR2 SVGAGI. V lost 6 bases and J lost 6; bases outside the gene matches: 5. This CDR3 is built from 13 residues. The CDR3 bases are TGTGCCAGCAGCGACAGGGACGGTCAGCCCCAGCATTTT. This encodes CASSDRDGQPQHF.

The chain is built from TRBV10-2 and TRBJ1-1; D is perhaps TRBD1 (6 bases). Trimming stripped 2 bases from V and 5 bases from J, with 18 bases between. Germline V gene data show CDR1 as WSHSY and CDR2 as SAAADI. The CDR3 sequence is 16 residues long. In nucleotides, the CDR3 is TGCGCCAGCAGTGAGCCATTCGGGGCAGGGGAGACTGAAGCTTTCTTT. Protein product: CASSEPFGAGETEAFF.

The chain has TRBV7-9 and TRBJ2-4; 9 nucleotides match TRBD1. V was clipped by 5 bases and J by 8 bases; unmatched bases: 7. Per germline, CDR1 SEHNR and CDR2 FQNEAQ (reference sequence). This CDR3 is 14 amino acids long. The CDR3 loop reads CASSPRTGEDIQYF. DNA of the CDR3: TGTGCCAGCAGCCCCCGGACAGGGGAGGACATTCAGTACTTC.

The chain has TRBV4-2 and TRBJ2-2; D perhaps matches TRBD1 (5 bases). The CDR3 extends over 17 amino acids. Trimming removed 0 bases at V and 2 bases at J, with 13 bases between. Germline lookup yields CDR1 LGHNA and CDR2 YNFKEQ. The CDR3 sequence: CASSQETDSLNTGELFF. The CDR3 DNA follows: TGTGCCAGCAGCCAAGAGACCGACAGCCTAAACACCGGGGAGCTGTTTTTT.

The chain employs TRBV28 and TRBJ2-5; 9 nucleotides line up with TRBD2. Per germline, CDR1 MDHEN and CDR2 SYDVKM. The CDR3 sequence is 15 residues long. With V trimmed by 9 bases and J by 4 bases, 12 bases remained unmatched. The DNA of the CDR3 is TGTGCCAGTCCTCCCCCGGGACTAGCCCTAGAGACCCAGTACTTC. Its translation is CASPPPGLALETQYF.

This chain links TRBV6-4 with TRBJ2-3, with D possibly TRBD2 on 6 matching bases. The CDR3 is 15 amino acids. The V end lost 2 bases, the J end lost 2 bases, and 11 bases lay between the germline ends. From germline, CDR1 is MRHNA and CDR2 SNTAGT. The CDR3: CASSDRTKLTDTQYF. In nucleotides, the CDR3 is TGTGCCAGCAGTGACCGGACTAAACTCACAGATACGCAGTATTTT.

This clone has more than one count but fewer than ten. The CDR3 is CATMGGAEAFF. The CDR3 bases are TGTGCCACAATGGGGGGTGCTGAAGCTTTCTTT. This chain links TRBV19 with TRBJ1-1; perhaps TRBD1 as D (5 bases). Germline V lookup: CDR1 LNHDA, CDR2 SQIVND (reference sequence). V was shortened by 10 bases and J by 6 bases, with 12 bases between the two germline ends. This CDR3 region has 11 residues.

V usage is TRBV6-1 and J usage is TRBJ2-7; 9 bases match TRBD1. This CDR3 region has 15 residues. CDR1 is MNHNS, CDR2 SASEGT, per germline. With 5 bases clipped from V and 5 bases from J, the junction kept 10 bases outside the gene matches. Here the CDR3 reads CASSSPGQGYHEQYF. Here the CDR3 DNA reads TGTGCCAGCAGTTCTCCGGGACAGGGTTACCACGAGCAGTACTTC.

This clone was seen only once. The rearrangement joins TRBV5-1 to TRBJ2-6, with 7 bases lining up with TRBD1. The CDR3 has 16 residues. Germline values: CDR1 SGHRS, CDR2 YFSETQ. V shed 5 bases and J 2 bases; nucleotides not matched to a gene: 7. The CDR3 region has the DNA TGCGCCAGCAGGAGACAGGGCACAACTGGGGCCAACGTCCTGACTTTC. Translating gives CASRRQGTTGANVLTF. Looking up the rest from reference TRBV5-1 and TRBJ2-6 gives the full variable domain: KAGVTQTPRYLIKTRGQQVTLSCSPISGHRSVSWYQQTPGQGLQFLFEYFSETQRNKGNFPGRFSGRQFSNSRSEMNVSTLELGDSALYLCASRRQGTTGANVLTFGAGSRLTVL.

Of note for this clone: One junction end disagrees with the germline gene, perhaps due to a read error. The chain is built from TRBV7-7 and TRBJ2-1; 9 bases agree with TRBD2. Germline values: CDR1 SSHAT, CDR2 FNYEAQ (reference sequence). This CDR3 spans 15 amino acids. The CDR3 region is CASSYSSGGTNEQFF. The CDR3, as DNA: TGTGCTAGCAGCTATAGTAGCGGGGGTACCAATGAGCAGTTCTTC.